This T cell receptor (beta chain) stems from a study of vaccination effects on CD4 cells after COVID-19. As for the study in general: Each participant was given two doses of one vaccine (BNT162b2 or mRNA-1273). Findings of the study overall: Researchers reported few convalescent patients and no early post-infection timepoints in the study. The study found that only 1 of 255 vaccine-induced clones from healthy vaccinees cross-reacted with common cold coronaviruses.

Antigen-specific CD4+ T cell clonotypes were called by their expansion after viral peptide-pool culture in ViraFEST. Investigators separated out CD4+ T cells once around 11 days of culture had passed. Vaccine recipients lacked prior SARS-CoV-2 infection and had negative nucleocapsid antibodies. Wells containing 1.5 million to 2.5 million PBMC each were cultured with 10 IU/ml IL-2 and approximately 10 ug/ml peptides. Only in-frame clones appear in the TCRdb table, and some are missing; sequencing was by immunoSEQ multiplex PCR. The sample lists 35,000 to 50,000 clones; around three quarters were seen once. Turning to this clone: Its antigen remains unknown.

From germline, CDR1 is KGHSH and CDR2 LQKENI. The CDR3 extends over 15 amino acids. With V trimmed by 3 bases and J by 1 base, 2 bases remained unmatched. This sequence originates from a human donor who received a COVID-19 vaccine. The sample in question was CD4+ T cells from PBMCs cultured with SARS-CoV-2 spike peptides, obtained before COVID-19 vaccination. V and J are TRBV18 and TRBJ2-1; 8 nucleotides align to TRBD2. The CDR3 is CASSPGRGSYNEQFF. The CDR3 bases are TGTGCCAGCTCACCCGGGAGGGGATCCTACAATGAGCAGTTCTTC.